The entry below gives a single T cell receptor beta chain sequence along with its context. This clonotype has a count of ten or more. This receptor's antigen is unknown. Base qualities are not at hand, and no much larger clone is one base apart. These data belong to a study of early T cells in non-severe SARS-CoV-2 infection (dated by TCRdb to the early 2020s). Looking at the study overall: TCR sequencing used bulk RNA from unsorted whole blood, so alpha and beta chains could not be paired.

Set within a cohort of healthcare workers in London, UK, this nested case-control study involved weekly PCR testing of nasopharyngeal swabs along with blood sampling. Healthcare workers were recruited between 23 and 31 March 2020, during the week of the UK lockdown, and were followed weekly for up to about 15 weeks. Receptor libraries were prepared by 5' RACE. Sequencing was carried out with a NextSeq 500. Unique molecular identifiers were attached to individual cDNA molecules in the TCR library protocol so that sequencing error and PCR bias could be corrected. Both TCR alpha and beta chains were sequenced, and tight co-correlation was observed between alpha and beta sequence abundances in each sample. Processing in the source paper ran as follows. Decombinator V4 was used to perform V gene, J gene and CDR3 annotation of TCR sequences. Expanded TCRs were defined as changing significantly between any two time points under a Poisson model with p below 0.0001. TCR abundances were normalised to the total number of TCRs sequenced in each sample and reported as counts per million. TRAV1-2 paired with TRAJ12, TRAJ20 or TRAJ33 defined MAIT TCRs, while TRAV10 paired with TRAJ18 defined iNKT TCRs. VDJdb, accessed 1 November 2021, was searched for CMV, EBV and SARS-CoV-2 annotated TCRs, excluding TCRs annotated for multiple antigens. TCRdb trimmed public reads at Q25 via fastp, called clones via MiXCR and kept in-frame beta chains. Rows are unified per CDR3 protein, each entry keeping the most common DNA and genes. These V and J calls derive from TCRdb rather than the authors' analysis. The sample profile shows fewer than 110,000 distinct CDR3 sequences; 11% of them were found once. Together, the top ten hold roughly 8% of the sample.

What the work shows at the level of the full study, not this receptor alone: VDJdb matching was skewed toward anti-spike CD8 responses, so virus-specific expansions were likely underestimated and private and CD4 specificities were missed.

Trimming removed 5 bases from V and 1 base from J, leaving 14 bases between the germline ends. Taken from cysteine to phenylalanine, the CDR3 has 15 residues. Only the CDR3 DNA is retained, 45 bases long and in frame from the first base. Taken from the germline V gene, the CDR1 and CDR2 loops are SGHAT and FQNNGV. Sequenced: whole blood. The chain links TRBV11-2 with TRBJ1-1; TRBD1 is a possible D gene, resting on 6 matching bases. The receptor's source is an adult who was a healthcare worker with PCR-confirmed SARS-CoV-2 infection or an uninfected control (not recorded which). The DNA is as follows: TGTGCCAGCAGCCTGGGGGACACGAAGAACACTGAAGCTTTCTTT. Translated, this is CASSLGDTKNTEAFF.